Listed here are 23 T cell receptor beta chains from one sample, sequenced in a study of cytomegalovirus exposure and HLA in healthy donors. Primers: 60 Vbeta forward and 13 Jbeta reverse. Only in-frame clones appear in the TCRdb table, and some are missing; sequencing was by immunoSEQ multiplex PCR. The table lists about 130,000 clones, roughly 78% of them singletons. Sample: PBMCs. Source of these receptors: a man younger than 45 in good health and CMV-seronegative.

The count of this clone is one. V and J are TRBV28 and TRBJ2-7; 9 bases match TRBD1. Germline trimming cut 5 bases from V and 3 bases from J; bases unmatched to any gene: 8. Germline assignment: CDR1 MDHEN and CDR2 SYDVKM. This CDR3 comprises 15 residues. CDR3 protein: CASSEGQGIGYEQYF. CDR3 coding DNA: TGTGCCAGCAGTGAAGGACAGGGGATCGGCTACGAGCAGTACTTC.

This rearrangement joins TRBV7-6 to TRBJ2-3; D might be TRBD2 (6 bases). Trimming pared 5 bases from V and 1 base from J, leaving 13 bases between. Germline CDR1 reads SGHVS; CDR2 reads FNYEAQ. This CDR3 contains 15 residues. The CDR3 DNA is TGTGCCAGCAGCACCAGGTCGGGAGGCACAGATACGCAGTATTTT. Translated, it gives CASSTRSGGTDTQYF.

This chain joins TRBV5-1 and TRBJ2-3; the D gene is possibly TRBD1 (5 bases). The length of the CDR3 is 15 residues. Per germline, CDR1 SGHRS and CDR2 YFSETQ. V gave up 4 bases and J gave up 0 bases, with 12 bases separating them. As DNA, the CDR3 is TGCGCCAGCAGCCCTCTCCCAGGGAGCACAGATACGCAGTATTTT. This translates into CASSPLPGSTDTQYF.

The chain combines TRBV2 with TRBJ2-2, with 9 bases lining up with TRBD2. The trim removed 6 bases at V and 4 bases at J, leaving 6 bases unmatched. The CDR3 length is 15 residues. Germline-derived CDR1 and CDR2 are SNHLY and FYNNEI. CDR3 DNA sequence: TGTGCCAGCAGCGCTAGCGGGAAGGCCACCGGGGAGCTGTTTTTT. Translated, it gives CASSASGKATGELFF.

The CDR3 bases are TGCAGCGGAAAAACAAGCGATGAGCAGTTCTTC. This translates into CSGKTSDEQFF. V usage is TRBV29-1 and J usage is TRBJ2-1; D is undetermined. Trimming removed 7 bases from V and 8 bases from J, with 12 bases in between. CDR3 length equals 11 residues. Germline V lookup: CDR1 SQVTM, CDR2 ANQGSEA.

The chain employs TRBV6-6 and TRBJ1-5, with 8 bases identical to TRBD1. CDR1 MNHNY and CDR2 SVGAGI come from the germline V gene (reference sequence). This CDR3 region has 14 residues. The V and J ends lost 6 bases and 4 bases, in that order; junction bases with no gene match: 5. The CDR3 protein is CASSTRTGNQPQHF. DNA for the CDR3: TGTGCCAGCAGCACCCGGACAGGGAATCAGCCCCAGCATTTT.

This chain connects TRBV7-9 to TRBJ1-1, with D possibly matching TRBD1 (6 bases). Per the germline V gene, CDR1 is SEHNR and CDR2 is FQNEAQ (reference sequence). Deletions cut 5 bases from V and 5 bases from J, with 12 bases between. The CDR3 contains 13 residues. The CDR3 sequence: CASSARGGTEAFF. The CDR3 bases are TGTGCCAGCAGCGCGAGGGGGGGGACTGAAGCTTTCTTT.

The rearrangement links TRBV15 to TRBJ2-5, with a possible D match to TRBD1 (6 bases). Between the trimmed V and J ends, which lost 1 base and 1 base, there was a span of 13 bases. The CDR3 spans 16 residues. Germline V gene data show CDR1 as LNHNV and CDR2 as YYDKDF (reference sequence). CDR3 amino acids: CATSRGTVWSQETQYF. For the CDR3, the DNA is TGTGCCACCAGCAGAGGGACAGTTTGGAGCCAAGAGACCCAGTACTTC. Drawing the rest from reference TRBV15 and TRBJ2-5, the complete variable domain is DAMVIQNPRYQVTQFGKPVTLSCSQTLNHNVMYWYQQKSSQAPKLLFHYYDKDFNNEADTPDNFQSRRPNTSFCFLDIRSPGLGDTAMYLCATSRGTVWSQETQYFGPGTRLLVL.

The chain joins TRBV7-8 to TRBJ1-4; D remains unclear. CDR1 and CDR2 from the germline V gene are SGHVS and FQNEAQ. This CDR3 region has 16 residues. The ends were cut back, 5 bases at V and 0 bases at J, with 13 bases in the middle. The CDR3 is CASSPSGEATNEKLFF. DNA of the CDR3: TGTGCCAGCAGCCCGAGCGGGGAAGCAACTAATGAAAAACTGTTTTTT.

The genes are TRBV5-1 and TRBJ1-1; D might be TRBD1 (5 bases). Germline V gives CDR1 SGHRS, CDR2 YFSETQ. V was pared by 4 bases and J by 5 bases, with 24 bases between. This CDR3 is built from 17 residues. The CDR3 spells CASSRLLNGQLGTEAFF. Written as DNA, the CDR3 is TGCGCCAGCAGCCGACTCCTGAACGGACAATTAGGGACTGAAGCTTTCTTT.

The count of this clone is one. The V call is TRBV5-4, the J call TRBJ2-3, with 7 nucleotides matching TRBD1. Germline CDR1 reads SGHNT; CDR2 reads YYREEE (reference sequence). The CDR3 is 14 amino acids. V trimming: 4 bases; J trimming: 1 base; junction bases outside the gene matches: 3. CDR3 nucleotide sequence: TGTGCCAGCAGCCGACAGGGCGGCACAGATACGCAGTATTTT. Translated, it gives CASSRQGGTDTQYF.

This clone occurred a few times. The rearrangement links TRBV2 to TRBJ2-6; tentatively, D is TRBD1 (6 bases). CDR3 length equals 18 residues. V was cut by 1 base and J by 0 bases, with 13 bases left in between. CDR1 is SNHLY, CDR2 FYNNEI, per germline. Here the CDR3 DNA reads TGTGCCAGCAGTGAAGGGTTGGGACAAAGCTCTGGGGCCAACGTCCTGACTTTC. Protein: CASSEGLGQSSGANVLTF.

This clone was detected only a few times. The CDR3 sequence is CASKDLRVGGNQPQHF. CDR3 nucleotide sequence: TGTGCCAGCAAAGACCTGAGAGTGGGAGGTAATCAGCCCCAGCATTTT. The genes are TRBV28 and TRBJ1-5; D not resolved. V was trimmed by 7 bases and J by 4 bases, leaving 20 bases between them. Germline CDR1 is MDHEN and CDR2 is SYDVKM. This CDR3 spans 16 amino acids.

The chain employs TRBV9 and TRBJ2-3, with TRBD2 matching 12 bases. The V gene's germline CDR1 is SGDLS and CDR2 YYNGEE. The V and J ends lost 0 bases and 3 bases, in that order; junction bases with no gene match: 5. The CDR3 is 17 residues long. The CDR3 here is CASSVGILAGGTDTQYF. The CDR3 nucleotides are TGTGCCAGCAGCGTAGGGATACTAGCGGGAGGAACAGATACGCAGTATTTT.

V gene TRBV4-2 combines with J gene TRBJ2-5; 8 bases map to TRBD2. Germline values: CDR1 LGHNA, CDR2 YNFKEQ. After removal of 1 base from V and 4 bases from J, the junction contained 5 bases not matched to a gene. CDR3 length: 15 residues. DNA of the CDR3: TGTGCCAGCAGCCAAGGACTAGCGATGCGAGAGACCCAGTACTTC. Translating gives CASSQGLAMRETQYF.

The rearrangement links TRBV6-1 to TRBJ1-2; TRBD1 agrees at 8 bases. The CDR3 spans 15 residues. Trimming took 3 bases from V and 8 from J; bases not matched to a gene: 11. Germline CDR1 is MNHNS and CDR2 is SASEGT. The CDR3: CASSEGGTGRRGYTF. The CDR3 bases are TGTGCCAGCAGTGAGGGGGGGACAGGTCGACGGGGCTACACCTTC.

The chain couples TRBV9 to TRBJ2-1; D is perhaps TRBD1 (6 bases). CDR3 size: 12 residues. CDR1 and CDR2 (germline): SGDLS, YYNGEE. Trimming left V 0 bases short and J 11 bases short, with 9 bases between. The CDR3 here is CASSVVDRQQFF. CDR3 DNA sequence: TGTGCCAGCAGCGTAGTGGACAGACAGCAGTTCTTC. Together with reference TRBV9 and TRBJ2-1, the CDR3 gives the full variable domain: DSGVTQTPKHLITATGQRVTLRCSPRSGDLSVYWYQQSLDQGLQFLIQYYNGEERAKGNILERFSAQQFPDLHSELNLSSLELGDSALYFCASSVVDRQQFFGPGTRLTVL.

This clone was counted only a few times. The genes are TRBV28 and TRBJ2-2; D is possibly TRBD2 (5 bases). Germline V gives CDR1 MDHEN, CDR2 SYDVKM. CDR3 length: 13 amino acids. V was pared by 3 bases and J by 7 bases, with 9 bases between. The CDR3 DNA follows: TGTGCCAGCAGTTTGGCCGGGATCGGGGAGCTGTTTTTT. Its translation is CASSLAGIGELFF. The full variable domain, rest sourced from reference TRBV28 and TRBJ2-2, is DVKVTQSSRYLVKRTGEKVFLECVQDMDHENMFWYRQDPGLGLRLIYFSYDVKMKEKGDIPEGYSVSREKKERFSLILESASTNQTSMYLCASSLAGIGELFFGEGSRLTVL.

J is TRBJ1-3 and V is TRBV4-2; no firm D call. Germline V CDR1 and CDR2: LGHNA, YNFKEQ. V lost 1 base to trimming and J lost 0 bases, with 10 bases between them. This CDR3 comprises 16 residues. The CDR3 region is CASSQVPSFSGNTIYF. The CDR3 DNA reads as TGTGCCAGCAGCCAAGTTCCCAGTTTCTCTGGAAACACCATATATTTT.

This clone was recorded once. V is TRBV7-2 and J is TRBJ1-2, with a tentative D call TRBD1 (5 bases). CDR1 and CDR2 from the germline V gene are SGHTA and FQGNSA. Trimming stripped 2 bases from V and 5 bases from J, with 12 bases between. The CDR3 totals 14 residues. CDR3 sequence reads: CASSLIGGRYGYTF. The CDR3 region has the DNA TGTGCCAGCAGCTTAATTGGGGGGAGGTATGGCTACACCTTC.

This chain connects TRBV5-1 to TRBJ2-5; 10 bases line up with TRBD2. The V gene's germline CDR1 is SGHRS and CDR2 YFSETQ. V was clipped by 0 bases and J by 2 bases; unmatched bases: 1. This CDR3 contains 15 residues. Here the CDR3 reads CASSLALAGQETQYF. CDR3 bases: TGCGCCAGCAGCTTGGCACTAGCGGGGCAAGAGACCCAGTACTTC.

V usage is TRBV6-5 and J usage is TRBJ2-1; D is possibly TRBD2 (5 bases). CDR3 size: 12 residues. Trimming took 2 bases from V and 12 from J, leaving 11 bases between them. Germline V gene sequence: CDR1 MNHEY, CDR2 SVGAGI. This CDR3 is CASSYPSGGQFF. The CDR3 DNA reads TGTGCCAGCAGTTACCCCTCCGGAGGGCAGTTCTTC.

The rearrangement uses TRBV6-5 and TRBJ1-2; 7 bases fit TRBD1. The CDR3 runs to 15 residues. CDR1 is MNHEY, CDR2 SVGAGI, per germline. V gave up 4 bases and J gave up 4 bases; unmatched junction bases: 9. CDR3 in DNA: TGTGCCAGCAGTTTTCGTGGGCAGGGGGTCTATGGCTACACCTTC. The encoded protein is CASSFRGQGVYGYTF.